The clone carrying this T cell receptor beta chain was detected ten times or more. Treatment reported: PENTA 11 planned treatment interruption arm or continuous ART arm. At least 5 million viable PBMCs were required per cryopreserved sample. This entry is derived from a study of HIV-infected children after antiretroviral therapy interruption. As for the study in general: Interruption-arm sampling covered weeks 0, 12, interruption end (24 or 48), and about 3 years post-study.

V shed 6 bases, J shed 3 bases, and the junction held 6 bases outside the gene matches. The CDR3 spans 15 residues. RNA-based 3' RACE libraries used unique molecular identifiers. One entry per CDR3 protein results from TCRdb running MiXCR on the 3' RACE reads. Of tens of thousands of distinct CDR3 sequences listed, approximately 4.3% are singletons. The sequence came from a pool of human donors with HIV. The input for sequencing was CD45RA+ CD4+ T cells from PBMCs, pooled from several time points, taken from a donor given antiretroviral therapy, either interrupted or continuous. This sample's subset: naive CD4+ CD45RA+ CD45RO- T cells. The V and J genes are TRBV12-3 or TRBV12-4 and TRBJ1-4; 8 bases line up with TRBD1. The CDR3 DNA reads as TGTGCCAGCAGACAGGGGGTATTGCCTAATGAAAAACTGTTTTTT. Translation gives CASRQGVLPNEKLFF.